The 24 T cell receptor beta chains listed next were all sequenced from one sample in a study of T cell clonotyping in hematopoietic cell transplantation. TCRdb's table, derived via immunoSEQ multiplex PCR, lists solely in-frame clones and lacks some. This repertoire shows some 14,000 clones, roughly 94% found once; its top ten account for 4.5%. Sequenced here: PBMCs, sampled 30 days after allogeneic stem cell transplant. Receptor source: a male patient between 55 and 70 years old who had an allogeneic stem cell transplant from an unrelated donor, so the T cells may come from the graft donor. Some clones in this sample may be carry-over from other donors' samples.

This sequence joins TRBV19 and TRBJ1-5; D gene unclear. Per the germline V gene, CDR1 is LNHDA and CDR2 is SQIVND (reference sequence). This CDR3 has 13 amino acids. V was pared by 5 bases and J by 5 bases, with 10 bases between. DNA for the CDR3: TGTGCCAGTAGTTACAGCCAAGATCAGCCCCAGCATTTT. Its translation: CASSYSQDQPQHF.

This chain connects TRBV9 to TRBJ2-7, with D maybe TRBD1 (5 bases). V was pared by 3 bases and J by 6 bases, with 16 bases between. The CDR3 extends over 14 amino acids. The germline gives CDR1 SGDLS, CDR2 YYNGEE. The CDR3 reads CASSDLASGSEQYF. DNA of the CDR3: TGTGCCAGCAGCGACCTCGCGTCAGGGTCCGAGCAGTACTTC. Variable domain in full (rest from reference TRBV9 and TRBJ2-7): DSGVTQTPKHLITATGQRVTLRCSPRSGDLSVYWYQQSLDQGLQFLIQYYNGEERAKGNILERFSAQQFPDLHSELNLSSLELGDSALYFCASSDLASGSEQYFGPGTRLTVT.

The V call is TRBV7-6, the J call TRBJ2-1; D gene unclear. V dropped 4 bases and J dropped 3 bases, with 10 bases sitting between them. Germline-derived CDR1 and CDR2 are SGHVS and FNYEAQ. This CDR3 has 14 amino acids. The CDR3 protein is CASSSQRSYNEQFF. In DNA, the CDR3 is TGTGCCAGCAGCTCACAACGGAGCTACAATGAGCAGTTCTTC.

The chain uses TRBV9 and TRBJ1-2, with 7 bases matching TRBD1. The CDR3 loop spans 15 amino acids. Trimming took 4 bases from V and 1 from J; bases not matched to a gene: 7. From germline, CDR1 is SGDLS and CDR2 YYNGEE. The CDR3 region is CASSPTDRINYGYTF. In DNA form, the CDR3 reads TGTGCCAGCAGCCCGACGGACAGGATTAACTATGGCTACACCTTC.

The chain recombines TRBV7-2 with TRBJ2-1; the D gene could be TRBD1 or TRBD2 (6 bases each). Per the germline V gene, CDR1 is SGHTA and CDR2 is FQGNSA. Trimming took 4 bases from V and 7 from J, leaving 11 bases between them. The CDR3 covers 13 residues. DNA for the CDR3: TGTGCCAGCAGCTCCGGGGGCGCGAATGAGCAGTTCTTC. Its translation: CASSSGGANEQFF. The entire variable domain, with the rest obtained from reference TRBV7-2 and TRBJ2-1, is as follows: GAGVSQSPSNKVTEKGKDVELRCDPISGHTALYWYRQSLGQGLEFLIYFQGNSAPDKSGLPSDRFSAERTGGSVSTLTIQRTQQEDSAVYLCASSSGGANEQFFGPGTRLTVL.

This sequence joins TRBV5-4 and TRBJ2-3; a possible D gene is TRBD2 (6 bases). Germline-derived CDR1 and CDR2 are SGHNT and YYREEE (reference sequence). This CDR3 region has 14 residues. The germline V and J ends were trimmed by 5 bases and 3 bases, with 13 bases remaining between them. The CDR3 region is CASRGGVETDTQYF. The CDR3 DNA is TGTGCCAGCAGGGGCGGGGTAGAAACAGATACGCAGTATTTT. Variable domain in full (rest from reference TRBV5-4 and TRBJ2-3): ETGVTQSPTHLIKTRGQQVTLRCSSQSGHNTVSWYQQALGQGPQFIFQYYREEENGRGNFPPRFSGLQFPNYSSELNVNALELDDSALYLCASRGGVETDTQYFGPGTRLTVL.

The rearrangement uses TRBV6-1 and TRBJ1-5; D is perhaps TRBD1 (5 bases). The V end lost 5 bases, the J end lost 6 bases, and 14 bases lay between the germline ends. The germline CDR1 and CDR2 sequences are MNHNS and SASEGT. The CDR3 has 14 amino acids. Here the CDR3 DNA reads TGTGCCAGCAGTCCATCCGGAGGGGTTCAGCCCCAGCATTTT. Translation: CASSPSGGVQPQHF.

This rearrangement joins TRBV9 to TRBJ2-7; D gene unclear. The germline V and J ends were trimmed by 2 bases and 6 bases, with 12 bases remaining between them. Germline CDR1 and CDR2: SGDLS and YYNGEE. The CDR3 contains 13 residues. Here the CDR3 DNA reads TGTGCCAGCAGCGTGGGTGAGCGTAGCGAGCAGTACTTC. It yields the protein CASSVGERSEQYF.

The chain links TRBV2 to TRBJ2-6, with D hard to call. CDR3 size: 15 residues. Germline CDR1 and CDR2: SNHLY and FYNNEI. V was pared by 7 bases and J by 2 bases, with 12 bases between. Written as DNA, the CDR3 is TGTGCCAGCACTCCCAGCGAGGCTGGGGCCAACGTCCTGACTTTC. Translation gives CASTPSEAGANVLTF.

The CDR3 bases are TGTGCCAGCAGGTCTTACGGGGGGGGAGATACGCAGTATTTT. Translated, it gives CASRSYGGGDTQYF. The rearrangement uses TRBV6-5 and TRBJ2-3, with 8 bases matching TRBD2. The CDR3 spans 14 residues. Trimming took 6 bases from V and 5 from J; bases not matched to a gene: 7. Germline lookup yields CDR1 MNHEY and CDR2 SVGAGI.

CDR3 sequence reads: CASTGDGGETQYF. The CDR3 DNA follows: TGTGCCAGCACCGGGGACGGGGGGGAGACCCAGTACTTC. The chain is built from TRBV2 and TRBJ2-5; 7 nucleotides match TRBD2. CDR1 and CDR2 (germline): SNHLY, FYNNEI. The CDR3 totals 13 residues. V trimming: 7 bases; J trimming: 5 bases; junction bases outside the gene matches: 7. The complete variable domain, with remaining parts taken from reference TRBV2 and TRBJ2-5, reads EPEVTQTPSHQVTQMGQEVILRCVPISNHLYFYWYRQILGQKVEFLVSFYNNEISEKSEIFDDQFSVERPDGSNFTLKIRSTKLEDSAMYFCASTGDGGETQYFGPGTRLLVL.

This CDR3 reads CASSPGGSDFYGYTF. CDR3 DNA sequence: TGCGCCAGCAGCCCCGGAGGTTCCGACTTTTATGGCTACACCTTC. This chain uses TRBV5-1 with TRBJ1-2; the D is unclear. V was shortened by 4 bases and J by 5 bases, with 18 bases between the two germline ends. From germline, CDR1 is SGHRS and CDR2 YFSETQ. There are 15 residues in the CDR3. Full variable domain (missing parts from reference TRBV5-1 and TRBJ1-2): KAGVTQTPRYLIKTRGQQVTLSCSPISGHRSVSWYQQTPGQGLQFLFEYFSETQRNKGNFPGRFSGRQFSNSRSEMNVSTLELGDSALYLCASSPGGSDFYGYTFGSGTRLTVV.

The chain has TRBV6-5 and TRBJ1-2; 7 nucleotides match TRBD1. Trimming at V came to 6 bases and at J to 0 bases, leaving 4 bases not matched to a gene. The CDR3 has 14 residues. Germline V gene data show CDR1 as MNHEY and CDR2 as SVGAGI. CDR3 nucleotides: TGTGCCAGCAGGGGGACAGCGCCTAACTATGGCTACACCTTC. It specifies CASRGTAPNYGYTF.

V usage is TRBV9 and J usage is TRBJ2-3, with D perhaps being TRBD1 or TRBD2 (5 bases each). CDR1 is SGDLS and CDR2 is YYNGEE in the germline V gene. The CDR3 runs 16 residues. V lost 4 bases, J lost 0 bases, and 15 bases lay in between. CDR3 nucleotides: TGTGCCAGCAGCACAAGATCAGGGACGAGCACAGATACGCAGTATTTT. Its protein is CASSTRSGTSTDTQYF.

The chain recombines TRBV27 with TRBJ1-2, with D perhaps matching TRBD1 (5 bases). Trimming shortened V by 3 bases and J by 6 bases, and 11 bases separated the two germline ends. The CDR3 is made up of 13 amino acids. CDR1 and CDR2 from the germline V gene are MNHEY and SMNVEV (reference sequence). CDR3 coding DNA: TGTGCCAGCAGTTTGAGACTAGGGGATGGCTACACCTTC. Its protein is CASSLRLGDGYTF.

The genes are TRBV2 and TRBJ1-6, with D tentatively TRBD1 (5 bases). Germline V gene sequence: CDR1 SNHLY, CDR2 FYNNEI. Trimming took 1 base from V and 9 from J, leaving 16 bases between them. CDR3 size: 16 residues. Here the CDR3 reads CASSEGVWGEGSPLHF. CDR3 coding DNA: TGTGCCAGCAGTGAAGGGGTGTGGGGGGAAGGTTCACCCCTCCACTTT.

The chain recombines TRBV6-1 with TRBJ1-5; D not resolved. In germline, CDR1 is MNHNS, CDR2 SASEGT. Trimming shortened V by 4 bases and J by 2 bases, and 12 bases separated the two germline ends. There are 15 residues in the CDR3. Here the CDR3 reads CASSALGIGNQPQHF. The CDR3 bases are TGTGCCAGCAGTGCCTTGGGGATTGGCAATCAGCCCCAGCATTTT.

This clone was recorded only once. The chain combines TRBV30 with TRBJ2-7; no definite D call. This CDR3 has 13 residues. With 6 bases removed from V and 3 bases from J, the gap between germline ends came to 15 bases. Germline V lookup: CDR1 GTSNPN, CDR2 SVGIG (reference sequence). The chain's CDR3 is CACTTGLLYEQYV. The CDR3 DNA reads TGTGCCTGTACAACGGGTCTACTCTACGAGCAGTACGTC.

V is TRBV28 and J is TRBJ1-5; no firm D call. V lost 8 bases and J lost 2, with 13 bases in between. The CDR3 length is 14 residues. CDR1 and CDR2 (germline): MDHEN, SYDVKM. The CDR3 nucleotides are TGTGCCAGCCATAACGGAATCGGCAATCAGCCCCAGCATTTT. Amino acid sequence: CASHNGIGNQPQHF.

The chain employs TRBV6-5 and TRBJ1-2; D perhaps matches TRBD1 (5 bases). This CDR3 comprises 14 residues. CDR1 MNHEY and CDR2 SVGAGI come from the germline V gene. V was clipped by 7 bases and J by 8 bases, with 20 bases between them. The CDR3 spells CASTTGWGSGGYTF. DNA for the CDR3: TGTGCCAGCACCACGGGGTGGGGCTCGGGCGGCTACACCTTC.

This clone ranks as medium-sized. The gene calls are TRBV9 and TRBJ2-3; tentatively, D is TRBD2 (6 bases). CDR1 SGDLS and CDR2 YYNGEE come from the germline V gene. Trimming took 3 bases from V and 0 from J, leaving 14 bases between them. The CDR3 has 16 amino acids. The CDR3 DNA reads as TGTGCCAGCAGCGACCACGGGACTTCGAGCACAGATACGCAGTATTTT. Translation gives CASSDHGTSSTDTQYF.

This chain links TRBV2 with TRBJ2-5; the match to TRBD1 covers 8 bases. CDR3 size: 16 residues. Germline values: CDR1 SNHLY, CDR2 FYNNEI. V was clipped by 1 base and J by 1 base; unmatched bases: 5. The CDR3 loop reads CASSEGQGALQETQYF. The DNA for the CDR3 is TGTGCCAGCAGTGAAGGGCAGGGGGCGCTCCAAGAGACCCAGTACTTC.

The genes are TRBV29-1 and TRBJ2-7, with TRBD1 matching 7 bases. V lost 4 bases to trimming and J lost 4 bases; unmatched junction nucleotides: 7. This CDR3 contains 13 residues. Germline loops: CDR1 SQVTM, CDR2 ANQGSEA. As DNA, the CDR3 is TGCAGCGTTGCCCAGGGGGTTGATTACGAGCAGTACTTC. Amino acids: CSVAQGVDYEQYF.

This clone was observed a single time. The DNA of the CDR3 is TGTGCCAGCAGTGAACGCTCCGGGACAGGGGCCTACGAGCAGTACTTC. Its protein product is CASSERSGTGAYEQYF. The rearrangement uses TRBV25-1 and TRBJ2-7; 10 positions agree with TRBD1. After removal of 2 bases from V and 2 bases from J, the junction contained 6 bases not matched to a gene. Germline values: CDR1 MGHDK, CDR2 SYGVNS. The CDR3 totals 16 residues.